The 10 T cell receptor beta chains in this list originate from one sample, sequenced in a study of OX40 agonist ivuxolimab in advanced cancers. Libraries were prepared through the immunoSEQ multiplex PCR assay. TCRdb's version of the immuneACCESS table is confined to in-frame rearrangements and falls short of the full clone set. An unresolved V gene accounts for under half of the shortfall where checked; the remainder is of unknown origin. The sample table contains tens of thousands of clones; only one count was recorded for over 90% of them. The ten largest clones take up roughly 6.7% of the sample. The specimen was CD4+ or CD8+ T cells sorted from blood, collected in a trial of the OX40 agonist ivuxolimab. These receptors were obtained from an adult with an advanced solid tumor such as melanoma, head and neck, liver or kidney cancer.

The chain has TRBV19 and TRBJ2-2; D tentatively reads TRBD1 or TRBD2 (5 bases each). The length of the CDR3 is 15 residues. V shed 1 base and J shed 4 bases, with 10 bases lying between them. Germline V gene sequence: CDR1 LNHDA, CDR2 SQIVND (reference sequence). CDR3: CASSIVWGSTGELFF. Written as DNA, the CDR3 is TGTGCCAGTAGTATAGTTTGGGGGTCCACCGGGGAGCTGTTTTTT.

The chain recombines TRBV7-9 with TRBJ2-1; D gene ambiguous. Per the germline V gene, CDR1 is SEHNR and CDR2 is FQNEAQ (reference sequence). V lost 3 bases to trimming and J lost 8 bases, with 11 bases between them. The CDR3 runs 13 residues. CDR3 protein: CASSFGATDEQFF. The CDR3 DNA reads TGTGCCAGCAGCTTCGGAGCCACCGATGAGCAGTTCTTC.

V usage is TRBV29-1 and J usage is TRBJ2-7; 7 nucleotides match TRBD2. Germline lookup yields CDR1 SQVTM and CDR2 ANQGSEA. CDR3 size: 15 residues. Unmatched junction bases numbered 5, after V lost 0 bases and J lost 0 bases. DNA for the CDR3: TGCAGCGTTGAAGAGAGTGGGGGGGACTCCTACGAGCAGTACTTC. Translation gives CSVEESGGDSYEQYF.

V gene TRBV5-6 combines with J gene TRBJ2-5, with D uncertain. The J call is doubtful: the DNA matches TRBJ2-7 better. There are 13 residues in the CDR3. Germline CDR1 SGHDT, CDR2 YYEEEE. The CDR3: CASSLVTPYEQYF. The CDR3 DNA is TGTGCCAGCAGCTTAGTTACCCCCTACGAGCAGTACTTC.

The rearrangement uses TRBV27 and TRBJ2-7; D is unresolved. This CDR3 spans 13 amino acids. The V end lost 2 bases, the J end lost 4 bases, and 9 bases lay between the germline ends. Germline CDR1 MNHEY, CDR2 SMNVEV (reference sequence). DNA for the CDR3: TGTGCCAGCAGTTTAAGGGCCGGTTACGAGCAGTACTTC. The encoded protein is CASSLRAGYEQYF.

V usage is TRBV9 and J usage is TRBJ2-7; D ambiguous. CDR1 is SGDLS, CDR2 YYNGEE, per germline. This CDR3 contains 13 residues. The germline V and J ends were trimmed by 0 bases and 3 bases, with 7 bases remaining between them. For the CDR3, the DNA is TGTGCCAGCAGCGTAGAAGGGATCTACGAGCAGTACTTC. The encoded protein is CASSVEGIYEQYF.

The gene calls are TRBV15 and TRBJ2-3; 13 bases align to TRBD2. Trimming took 1 base from V and 5 from J; bases not matched to a gene: 6. The CDR3 runs 17 residues. CDR1 is LNHNV and CDR2 is YYDKDF in the germline V gene (reference sequence). Here the CDR3 reads CATSRGLAGGWGDTQYF. The CDR3 DNA sequence: TGTGCCACCAGCAGAGGACTAGCGGGGGGCTGGGGAGATACGCAGTATTTT. Filled out from reference TRBV15 and TRBJ2-3, the complete variable domain reads DAMVIQNPRYQVTQFGKPVTLSCSQTLNHNVMYWYQQKSSQAPKLLFHYYDKDFNNEADTPDNFQSRRPNTSFCFLDIRSPGLGDTAMYLCATSRGLAGGWGDTQYFGPGTRLTVL.

The chain carries TRBV28 and TRBJ2-6; possibly TRBD1 for D (7 bases). The V and J ends lost 4 bases and 0 bases respectively, with 19 bases between them. This CDR3 contains 19 residues. Germline V gene lookup returns CDR1 MDHEN and CDR2 SYDVKM. The CDR3 protein is CASSSYDRDSSSGANVLTF. As DNA, the CDR3 is TGTGCCAGCAGTTCCTACGACAGGGACTCTTCCTCTGGGGCCAACGTCCTGACTTTC.

The chain has TRBV7-6 and TRBJ2-1; TRBD2 matches at 7 bases. The germline gives CDR1 SGHVS, CDR2 FNYEAQ. V shed 5 bases and J 6 bases; nucleotides not matched to a gene: 4. The CDR3 loop spans 13 amino acids. CDR3 nucleotides: TGTGCCAGCAGCCTGACTAGCAGCAATGAGCAGTTCTTC. It is translated as CASSLTSSNEQFF.

This clone came up a few times. This sequence joins TRBV7-9 and TRBJ2-5; D remains ambiguous. The germline V gene has CDR1 SEHNR and CDR2 FQNEAQ (reference sequence). This CDR3 is built from 14 residues. V gave up 4 bases and J gave up 2 bases, with 11 bases separating them. The CDR3 region is CASSSPDGQETQYF. For the CDR3, the DNA is TGTGCCAGCAGCTCACCGGACGGACAAGAGACCCAGTACTTC.